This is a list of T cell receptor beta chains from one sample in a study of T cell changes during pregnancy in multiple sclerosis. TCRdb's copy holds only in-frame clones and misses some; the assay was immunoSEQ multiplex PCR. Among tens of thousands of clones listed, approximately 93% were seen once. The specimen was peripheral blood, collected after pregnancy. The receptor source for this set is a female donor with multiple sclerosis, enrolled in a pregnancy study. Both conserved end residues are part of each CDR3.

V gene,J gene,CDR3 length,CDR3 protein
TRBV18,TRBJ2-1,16,CASSPGSGSSYNEQFF
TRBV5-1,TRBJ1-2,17,CASSLGTGGLDDYGYTF
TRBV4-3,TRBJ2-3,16,CASSQTWAYYTDTQYF
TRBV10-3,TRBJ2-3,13,CALRGSSKDTQYF
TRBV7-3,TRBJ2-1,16,CASSFLNAGLRNEQFF
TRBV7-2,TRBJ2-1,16,CASKNQGAGVQGEQFF
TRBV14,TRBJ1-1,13,CASSQVHPYGAFF
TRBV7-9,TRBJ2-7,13,CASSQGLALEQYF
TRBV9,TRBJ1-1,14,CASSSISGFTEAFF
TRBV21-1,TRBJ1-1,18,CASSTSDQEGGWSTEAFF
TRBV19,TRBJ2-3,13,CASGDRGIDTQYF
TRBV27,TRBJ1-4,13,CASSPRRDEKLFF
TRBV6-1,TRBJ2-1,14,CASARGEVHNEQFF
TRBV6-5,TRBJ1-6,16,CASSYEQRSYNSPLHF
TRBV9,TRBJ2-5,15,CASSVGLAGEETQYF
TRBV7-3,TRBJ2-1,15,CASSLTGTTYNEQFF